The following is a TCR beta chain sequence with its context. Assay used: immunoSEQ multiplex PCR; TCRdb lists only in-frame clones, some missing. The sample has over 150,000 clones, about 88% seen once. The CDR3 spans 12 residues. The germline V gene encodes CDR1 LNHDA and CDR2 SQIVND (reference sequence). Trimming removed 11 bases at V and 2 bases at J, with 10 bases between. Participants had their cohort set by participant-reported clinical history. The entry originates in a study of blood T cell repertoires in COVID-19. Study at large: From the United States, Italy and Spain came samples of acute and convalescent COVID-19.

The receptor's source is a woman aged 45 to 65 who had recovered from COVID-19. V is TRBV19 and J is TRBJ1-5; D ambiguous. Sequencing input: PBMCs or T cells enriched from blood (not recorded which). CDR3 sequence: CAGSTGNQPQHF. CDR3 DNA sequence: TGTGCCGGGAGTACGGGCAATCAGCCCCAGCATTTT.